The 27 T cell receptor beta chains presented below share a single source sample, sequenced in a study of shared clonotypes between healthy human individuals. The assay was immunoSEQ multiplex PCR, and TCRdb's table has in-frame clones only and misses some. The data contain approximately 2.3 million clones, about 92% of them seen just once; the ten biggest clones take up around 0.4%. The specimen was naive CD4+ T cells from PBMCs. Subset of the sample: CD45RA+ positively selected. The receptors originated from a man between 18 and 35 years old in good health. Some clones in this sample may be carry-over from other donors' samples.

CDR3 sequence reads: CASSLAPGSQETQYF. In DNA form, the CDR3 reads TGTGCCAGCAGCTTAGCCCCGGGTTCTCAAGAGACCCAGTACTTC. The chain combines TRBV7-9 with TRBJ2-5; D call uncertain. The CDR3 contains 15 residues. Deletions cut 0 bases from V and 2 bases from J, with 10 bases between. The germline V gene encodes CDR1 SEHNR and CDR2 FQNEAQ (reference sequence). Based on the CDR3 plus reference TRBV7-9 and TRBJ2-5, the full variable domain is DTGVSQNPRHKITKRGQNVTFRCDPISEHNRLYWYRQTLGQGPEFLTYFQNEAQLEKSRLLSDRFSAERPKGSFSTLEIQRTEQGDSAMYLCASSLAPGSQETQYFGPGTRLLVL.

The chain links TRBV5-4 to TRBJ2-1, with 11 bases identical to TRBD2. Germline CDR1 SGHNT, CDR2 YYREEE (reference sequence). CDR3 length equals 18 residues. The trim removed 3 bases at V and 6 bases at J, leaving 14 bases unmatched. CDR3 sequence: CASSSTIAGGPGGNEQFF. The DNA of the CDR3 is TGTGCCAGCAGCTCCACCATAGCGGGAGGGCCAGGTGGCAATGAGCAGTTCTTC.

This chain uses TRBV7-6 with TRBJ2-7; 7 bases map to TRBD1. V was pared by 5 bases and J by 4 bases, with 11 bases of the junction left unmatched. CDR1 and CDR2 from the germline V gene are SGHVS and FNYEAQ. CDR3 length: 15 residues. CDR3 in DNA: TGTGCCAGCAGCGCGACAGGGAGCTTTGGGTACGAGCAGTACTTC. Translation gives CASSATGSFGYEQYF.

This chain uses TRBV5-1 with TRBJ2-7; TRBD2 matches 8 bases. The CDR3 has 15 amino acids. After removal of 3 bases from V and 0 bases from J, the junction contained 5 bases not matched to a gene. Germline CDR1 SGHRS, CDR2 YFSETQ. The CDR3 sequence is CASSSFSGSSYEQYF. Here the CDR3 DNA reads TGCGCCAGCAGCTCCTTCAGCGGGAGCTCCTACGAGCAGTACTTC.

The chain carries TRBV28 and TRBJ1-6; D may be TRBD1 (5 bases). The CDR3 sequence is 14 residues long. Germline V CDR1 and CDR2: MDHEN, SYDVKM. V was trimmed by 8 bases and J by 4 bases, leaving 12 bases between them. In DNA, the CDR3 is TGTGCCAGCTCCAGGGCAGCTTATAATTCACCCCTCCACTTT. Translation: CASSRAAYNSPLHF. The full variable domain, completed using reference TRBV28 and TRBJ1-6, is DVKVTQSSRYLVKRTGEKVFLECVQDMDHENMFWYRQDPGLGLRLIYFSYDVKMKEKGDIPEGYSVSREKKERFSLILESASTNQTSMYLCASSRAAYNSPLHFGNGTRLTVT.

The chain couples TRBV5-1 to TRBJ1-5, with a tentative D call TRBD1 (5 bases). CDR3 length: 14 residues. The V and J ends lost 3 bases and 5 bases respectively, with 12 bases between them. From germline, CDR1 is SGHRS and CDR2 YFSETQ. CDR3: CASSSGWGDQPQHF. The CDR3 DNA is TGCGCCAGCAGCTCGGGTTGGGGCGATCAGCCCCAGCATTTT.

This clone has a single count. This chain connects TRBV5-1 to TRBJ2-7; 8 nucleotides line up with TRBD2. Germline CDR1 reads SGHRS; CDR2 reads YFSETQ. This CDR3 comprises 17 residues. Trimming cost V 0 bases and J 0 bases; bases outside gene matches: 8. CDR3 loop: CASSLVASGFSSYEQYF. CDR3 nucleotide sequence: TGCGCCAGCAGCTTGGTAGCTAGCGGGTTTAGCTCCTACGAGCAGTACTTC.

The V call is TRBV2, the J call TRBJ2-1; no firm D call. The germline gives CDR1 SNHLY, CDR2 FYNNEI. Trimming removed 8 bases from V and 9 bases from J, with 17 bases in between. The CDR3 spans 13 residues. CDR3 region: CASGLVTTGEQFF. The CDR3 DNA sequence: TGTGCCAGCGGCCTAGTCACAACCGGTGAGCAGTTCTTC.

The V and J genes are TRBV25-1 and TRBJ2-2; D possibly uses TRBD1 or TRBD2 (5 bases each). Germline CDR1 is MGHDK and CDR2 is SYGVNS. V was cut by 6 bases and J by 4 bases, with 15 bases left in between. The CDR3 is made up of 15 amino acids. The CDR3 sequence is CASRAQGPSTGELFF. The CDR3 nucleotides are TGTGCCAGCAGGGCCCAGGGACCCAGCACCGGGGAGCTGTTTTTT. Filled out from reference TRBV25-1 and TRBJ2-2, the complete variable domain reads EADIYQTPRYLVIGTGKKITLECSQTMGHDKMYWYQQDPGMELHLIHYSYGVNSTEKGDLSSESTVSRIRTEHFPLTLESARPSHTSQYLCASRAQGPSTGELFFGEGSRLTVL.

The chain employs TRBV28 and TRBJ1-1; D uncertain. The CDR3 contains 15 residues. Trimming left V 6 bases short and J 0 bases short, with 14 bases between. In germline, CDR1 is MDHEN, CDR2 SYDVKM. The CDR3 coding sequence is TGTGCCAGCAGATCCTATTTCGGGGTGAACACTGAAGCTTTCTTT. Residues: CASRSYFGVNTEAFF.

The V call is TRBV7-9, the J call TRBJ2-3; TRBD1 or TRBD2 may be the D gene (7 bases each). Trimming cost V 5 bases and J 0 bases, with 18 bases left between them. This CDR3 is built from 17 residues. Germline CDR1 and CDR2: SEHNR and FQNEAQ (reference sequence). The CDR3 sequence is CASSPFQGGASTDTQYF. DNA for the CDR3: TGTGCCAGCAGCCCCTTCCAGGGGGGGGCTAGCACAGATACGCAGTATTTT.

This chain uses TRBV9 with TRBJ2-3; D is possibly TRBD2 (5 bases). The CDR3 length is 17 residues. V was shortened by 4 bases and J by 3 bases, with 21 bases between the two germline ends. Germline CDR1 reads SGDLS; CDR2 reads YYNGEE. The CDR3 protein is CASSPSVSSVRTDTQYF. The CDR3 DNA reads TGTGCCAGCAGCCCCTCCGTGAGTAGCGTTCGAACAGATACGCAGTATTTT.

This sequence joins TRBV19 and TRBJ1-5, with 8 bases fitting TRBD1. Germline values: CDR1 LNHDA, CDR2 SQIVND (reference sequence). This CDR3 region has 15 residues. Trimming at V came to 7 bases and at J to 3 bases, leaving 8 bases not matched to a gene. The CDR3 protein is CASTPADRVNQPQHF. CDR3 bases: TGTGCCAGTACCCCTGCGGACAGGGTCAATCAGCCCCAGCATTTT.

Worth noting for this clone: The same CDR3 can be traced to other DNA sequences in this sample. The chain couples TRBV2 to TRBJ2-7; TRBD1 agrees at 8 bases. This CDR3 has 14 residues. V was clipped by 3 bases and J by 3 bases; unmatched bases: 4. The germline gives CDR1 SNHLY, CDR2 FYNNEI. The CDR3 DNA reads TGTGCCAGCAGTGACCAGGGGGCAGGCTACGAGCAGTACTTC. Translation: CASSDQGAGYEQYF.

The gene calls are TRBV5-4 and TRBJ2-7, with D perhaps matching TRBD1 or TRBD2 (5 bases each). Looked up from germline, CDR1 is SGHNT and CDR2 is YYREEE (reference sequence). The CDR3 is 17 residues long. The V end was cut by 3 bases, the J end by 7 bases, with 26 bases between. CDR3 DNA sequence: TGTGCCAGCAGCTCCGTTATCCGGGACGCACGCCCTGGGGAGCAGTACTTC. Encoded protein: CASSSVIRDARPGEQYF.

This clone was detected only a few times. The chain has TRBV19 and TRBJ1-5; D is possibly TRBD1 (5 bases). Germline V gene lookup returns CDR1 LNHDA and CDR2 SQIVND (reference sequence). Trimming stripped 7 bases from V and 7 bases from J, with 14 bases between. The CDR3 runs to 13 residues. The CDR3 DNA follows: TGTGCCAGTACAAAGGGGCGAGGGCAGCCCCAGCATTTT. Translation gives CASTKGRGQPQHF.

V and J are TRBV7-3 and TRBJ2-7; 10 bases map to TRBD2. Germline CDR1 reads SGHTA; CDR2 reads FQGTGA. The CDR3 covers 15 residues. V was clipped by 5 bases and J by 2 bases; unmatched bases: 6. This chain's CDR3 is CASSPTSGATYEQYF. The CDR3 nucleotides read TGTGCCAGCAGCCCAACTAGCGGGGCGACCTACGAGCAGTACTTC.

The chain uses TRBV7-3 and TRBJ1-2; 7 bases fit TRBD1. Germline-derived CDR1 and CDR2 are SGHTA and FQGTGA. After removal of 5 bases from V and 5 bases from J, the junction contained 5 bases not matched to a gene. The CDR3 is 13 amino acids. The CDR3 loop reads CASSAWTGYGYTF. The CDR3 DNA reads TGTGCCAGCAGCGCCTGGACAGGATATGGCTACACCTTC.

V gene TRBV6-6 combines with J gene TRBJ2-1, with no clear D. Looked up from germline, CDR1 is MNHNY and CDR2 is SVGAGI (reference sequence). Trimming pared 2 bases from V and 16 bases from J, leaving 15 bases between. The length of the CDR3 is 12 residues. The CDR3 nucleotides read TGTGCCAGCAGTTACAACTCCGCCCAGCCTTTCTTC. Protein: CASSYNSAQPFF.

The J gene is TRBJ1-2, the V gene TRBV28; 8 bases agree with TRBD1. In germline, CDR1 is MDHEN, CDR2 SYDVKM. The CDR3 runs 15 residues. Germline trimming cut 7 bases from V and 5 bases from J; bases unmatched to any gene: 12. CDR3 sequence: CASKTPLDRAYGYTF. The DNA for the CDR3 is TGTGCCAGCAAAACCCCCTTGGACAGGGCGTATGGCTACACCTTC.

The rearrangement links TRBV28 to TRBJ1-2; D not resolved. This CDR3 has 14 amino acids. Trimming took 6 bases from V and 0 from J, leaving 11 bases between them. Germline lookup yields CDR1 MDHEN and CDR2 SYDVKM. The CDR3 is CASRRRFPNYGYTF. The CDR3 region has the DNA TGTGCCAGCAGGAGGAGATTCCCTAACTATGGCTACACCTTC.

The chain recombines TRBV2 with TRBJ2-4; 8 bases agree with TRBD2. V lost 2 bases to trimming and J lost 7 bases; unmatched junction nucleotides: 16. The CDR3 sequence is 18 residues long. The germline CDR1 and CDR2 sequences are SNHLY and FYNNEI. Written as DNA, the CDR3 is TGTGCCAGCAGTGAAAGGGCTAGCGGGCTCCAGGCAATCAACATTCAGTACTTC. Residues: CASSERASGLQAINIQYF.

The chain carries TRBV10-3 and TRBJ1-2; 10 bases are shared with TRBD1. V gave up 2 bases and J gave up 8 bases; unmatched junction bases: 5. The CDR3 is 14 amino acids. Germline loops: CDR1 ENHRY, CDR2 SYGVKD. CDR3 in amino acids: CAISERDRGDGYTF. In DNA, the CDR3 is TGTGCCATCAGTGAGAGGGACAGGGGCGACGGCTACACCTTC.

The chain carries TRBV20-1 and TRBJ1-4; D ambiguous. The CDR3 contains 11 residues. The germline gives CDR1 DFQATT, CDR2 SNEGSKA (reference sequence). V was trimmed by 6 bases and J by 8 bases, leaving 10 bases between them. The CDR3 sequence: CSAPRPEKLFF. Written as DNA, the CDR3 is TGCAGTGCCCCAAGGCCGGAAAAACTGTTTTTT.

The genes are TRBV28 and TRBJ1-4; the D is unclear. The CDR3 spans 16 residues. Trimming stripped 5 bases from V and 0 bases from J, with 13 bases between. Germline values: CDR1 MDHEN, CDR2 SYDVKM. The CDR3 sequence: CASSVGLPATNEKLFF. CDR3 nucleotide sequence: TGTGCCAGCAGTGTCGGTCTACCGGCAACTAATGAAAAACTGTTTTTT.

As to this clone: The same CDR3 also results from other DNA sequences found in this sample. The chain combines TRBV29-1 with TRBJ2-7, with TRBD2 identical over 7 bases. The CDR3 covers 13 residues. V gave up 7 bases and J gave up 1 base; unmatched junction bases: 7. Germline V gives CDR1 SQVTM, CDR2 ANQGSEA. CDR3 DNA sequence: TGCAGCGGGGGGGGACGGTTATCCTACGAGCAGTACTTC. As protein: CSGGGRLSYEQYF.

This chain uses TRBV11-2 with TRBJ2-7; D could derive from TRBD1 or TRBD2 (5 bases each). Germline values: CDR1 SGHAT, CDR2 FQNNGV. The germline V and J ends were trimmed by 5 bases and 2 bases, with 13 bases remaining between them. This CDR3 region has 14 residues. The CDR3 region has the DNA TGTGCCAGCAGCCGGGACGGTCTAGCCTACGAGCAGTACTTC. Translated, it gives CASSRDGLAYEQYF.